Presented here are 19 T cell receptor beta chains from one specimen sequenced in a study of cytomegalovirus exposure and HLA in healthy donors. The PCR ran on 60 Vbeta and 13 Jbeta primers. The assay was immunoSEQ multiplex PCR, and TCRdb's table has in-frame clones only and misses some. The repertoire holds 110,000 or so clones, with around two thirds as singletons. Sequencing was performed on PBMCs. The source is a human donor in good health.

This clone was counted a few times. The chain is built from TRBV5-4 and TRBJ2-2, with a possible D match to TRBD1 (5 bases). Germline-derived CDR1 and CDR2 are SGHNT and YYREEE (reference sequence). V shed 4 bases and J shed 1 base, with 14 bases lying between them. The CDR3 has 16 residues. CDR3 loop: CASSRQQGWNTGELFF. In nucleotides, the CDR3 is TGTGCCAGCAGCCGCCAGCAGGGTTGGAACACCGGGGAGCTGTTTTTT.

This chain uses TRBV11-2 with TRBJ2-3; 9 bases match TRBD1. Germline assignment: CDR1 SGHAT and CDR2 FQNNGV. The CDR3 has 17 residues. The V segment lost 0 bases and the J segment 3 bases; nucleotides outside the gene matches: 7. CDR3 region: CASSLDGGDRVTDTQYF. In DNA, the CDR3 is TGTGCCAGCAGCTTAGATGGGGGGGACAGGGTGACAGATACGCAGTATTTT.

The table lists this clone with a few counts. The V call is TRBV28, the J call TRBJ2-7; 9 nucleotides agree with TRBD1. J was trimmed by 7 bases and V by 3 bases; bases with no gene match: 16. The CDR3 sequence is 17 residues long. Germline V lookup: CDR1 MDHEN, CDR2 SYDVKM. CDR3 sequence (DNA): TGTGCCAGCAGTTTCTGGGACAGGGACGTCTTGGCGTCGGAGCAGTACTTC. Translating it yields CASSFWDRDVLASEQYF.

This clone came up a few times. This rearrangement joins TRBV28 to TRBJ2-7, with 11 positions matching TRBD1. CDR3 size: 15 residues. With V trimmed by 5 bases and J by 6 bases, 9 bases remained unmatched. Germline CDR1 and CDR2: MDHEN and SYDVKM. The CDR3 sequence: CASSEPGQGVGEQYF. The CDR3 bases are TGTGCCAGCAGTGAACCGGGACAGGGGGTTGGCGAGCAGTACTTC.

CDR3 region: CASSQDSTINEKLFF. For the CDR3, the DNA is TGCGCCAGCAGCCAAGATAGTACGATTAATGAAAAACTGTTTTTT. This sequence joins TRBV4-3 and TRBJ1-4; no firm D call. The CDR3 runs 15 residues. The V and J ends lost 0 bases and 4 bases respectively, with 9 bases between them. The germline CDR1 and CDR2 sequences are LGHNA and YSLEER.

The chain is built from TRBV5-4 and TRBJ1-4; D uncertain. CDR3 length: 15 residues. Germline CDR1 is SGHNT and CDR2 is YYREEE (reference sequence). V was clipped by 0 bases and J by 2 bases, with 8 bases between them. The CDR3 DNA follows: TGTGCCAGCAGCTTGGATCCCCTGACTAATGAAAAACTGTTTTTT. It encodes CASSLDPLTNEKLFF.

The chain uses TRBV28 and TRBJ2-1; 9 bases line up with TRBD2. V gave up 8 bases and J gave up 6 bases; unmatched junction bases: 5. This CDR3 has 13 residues. Germline loops: CDR1 MDHEN, CDR2 SYDVKM. CDR3 bases: TGTGCCAGCGTCCGTAGCGGGGGCAATGAGCAGTTCTTC. This sequence encodes CASVRSGGNEQFF.

A few counts support this clone. The chain is built from TRBV7-3 and TRBJ2-5, with 8 bases matching TRBD2. Germline CDR1 reads SGHTA; CDR2 reads FQGTGA. The CDR3 consists of 15 residues. The junction had 6 bases not matched to a gene; V was cut back by 5 bases and J by 1 base. In DNA, the CDR3 is TGTGCCAGCAGCCTTAGCGGGGCGGTCCAAGAGACCCAGTACTTC. This translates into CASSLSGAVQETQYF.

The chain is built from TRBV29-1 and TRBJ1-1, with a tentative D call TRBD1 (5 bases). Trimming shortened V by 5 bases and J by 8 bases, and 18 bases separated the two germline ends. This CDR3 spans 13 amino acids. Germline lookup yields CDR1 SQVTM and CDR2 ANQGSEA. The CDR3 DNA sequence: TGCAGCGTTAGGGGAAGGGTTGATTGGGAAGCTTTCTTT. Translating gives CSVRGRVDWEAFF.

The gene calls are TRBV6-5 and TRBJ2-7; 8 nucleotides line up with TRBD1. V gave up 8 bases and J gave up 0 bases; unmatched junction bases: 9. Germline V lookup: CDR1 MNHEY, CDR2 SVGAGI. There are 15 residues in the CDR3. This chain's CDR3 is CASYAGTGFSYEQYF. DNA of the CDR3: TGTGCCAGCTACGCAGGGACAGGTTTCTCCTACGAGCAGTACTTC.

The rearrangement links TRBV15 to TRBJ2-7, with 11 bases that match TRBD2. Looked up from germline, CDR1 is LNHNV and CDR2 is YYDKDF (reference sequence). This CDR3 contains 15 residues. The ends lost 4 bases at V and 4 bases at J; junction bases unmatched: 6. CDR3 in amino acids: CATSTGTSGGYEQYF. The CDR3 coding sequence is TGTGCCACCAGCACCGGGACTAGCGGAGGATACGAGCAGTACTTC.

The rearrangement uses TRBV7-9 and TRBJ2-5; D call uncertain. Per the germline V gene, CDR1 is SEHNR and CDR2 is FQNEAQ (reference sequence). The CDR3 has 15 residues. V lost 2 bases, J lost 1 base, and 11 bases lay in between. The CDR3 protein is CASSLNFDSQETQYF. CDR3 nucleotides: TGTGCCAGCAGCTTAAACTTTGACTCCCAAGAGACCCAGTACTTC.

V usage is TRBV10-3 and J usage is TRBJ1-1; D unresolved. V shed 2 bases and J shed 4 bases, with 8 bases lying between them. Germline V gene data show CDR1 as ENHRY and CDR2 as SYGVKD. The CDR3 spans 13 residues. The CDR3 loop is CAISEMAVTEAFF. For the CDR3, the DNA is TGTGCCATCAGTGAGATGGCAGTCACTGAAGCTTTCTTT.

V usage is TRBV7-8 and J usage is TRBJ1-4; D is uncertain. The CDR3 is made up of 15 amino acids. Per the germline V gene, CDR1 is SGHVS and CDR2 is FQNEAQ. Trimming removed 2 bases from V and 0 bases from J, with 7 bases in between. The CDR3 loop is CASSLTVTTNEKLFF. DNA of the CDR3: TGTGCCAGCAGCTTAACAGTTACAACTAATGAAAAACTGTTTTTT.

The CDR3 bases are TGTGCCAGTAGCTCACCAACAGGGGGCGTTATGGCCGGGGAGCTGTTTTTT. Encoded protein: CASSSPTGGVMAGELFF. The chain carries TRBV19 and TRBJ2-2; 9 positions agree with TRBD1. CDR3 length equals 17 residues. Germline lookup yields CDR1 LNHDA and CDR2 SQIVND (reference sequence). Unmatched junction bases numbered 14, after V lost 6 bases and J lost 6 bases. The full variable domain, completed using reference TRBV19 and TRBJ2-2, is DGGITQSPKYLFRKEGQNVTLSCEQNLNHDAMYWYRQDPGQGLRLIYYSQIVNDFQKGDIAEGYSVSREKKESFPLTVTSAQKNPTAFYLCASSSPTGGVMAGELFFGEGSRLTVL.

This rearrangement joins TRBV6-6 to TRBJ1-2; D possibly corresponds to TRBD1 (5 bases). The CDR3 extends over 14 amino acids. Germline V gene data show CDR1 as MNHNY and CDR2 as SVGAGI (reference sequence). V was trimmed by 0 bases and J by 6 bases, leaving 11 bases between them. DNA of the CDR3: TGTGCCAGCAGTTACTCGTCAGGGATTGATGGCTACACCTTC. This sequence encodes CASSYSSGIDGYTF.

The chain combines TRBV18 with TRBJ2-2, with D possibly matching TRBD2 (5 bases). Germline V CDR1 and CDR2: KGHSH, LQKENI. The CDR3 covers 16 residues. The V and J ends lost 2 bases and 0 bases respectively, with 10 bases between them. The CDR3 DNA sequence: TGTGCCAGCTCACCATCCAGCGGAGCGAACACCGGGGAGCTGTTTTTT. Its translation: CASSPSSGANTGELFF.

The chain couples TRBV2 to TRBJ2-3; maybe TRBD1 (6 bases). Germline V gene sequence: CDR1 SNHLY, CDR2 FYNNEI. This CDR3 is built from 13 residues. V was cut by 7 bases and J by 0 bases, with 8 bases left in between. In DNA, the CDR3 is TGTGCCAGCAACAGGGACAGCACAGATACGCAGTATTTT. It specifies CASNRDSTDTQYF.

The chain carries TRBV2 and TRBJ2-7; TRBD1 is a possible D gene (5 bases). Trimming stripped 6 bases from V and 2 bases from J, with 11 bases between. The CDR3 is made up of 13 amino acids. Germline assignment: CDR1 SNHLY and CDR2 FYNNEI. The CDR3 sequence: CASSQGLAYEQYF. Here the CDR3 DNA reads TGTGCCAGCAGCCAGGGATTGGCCTACGAGCAGTACTTC. Combining the CDR3 with reference TRBV2 and TRBJ2-7 gives the whole variable domain EPEVTQTPSHQVTQMGQEVILRCVPISNHLYFYWYRQILGQKVEFLVSFYNNEISEKSEIFDDQFSVERPDGSNFTLKIRSTKLEDSAMYFCASSQGLAYEQYFGPGTRLTVT.